This TCR beta chain stems from a study of cytomegalovirus exposure and HLA in healthy donors. The PCR was carried out with 60 Vbeta primers and 13 Jbeta primers. Methods used by the authors: A later analysis counted around 74 million unique TCR beta chains, some 11 million shared. Some clones are missing from TCRdb's copy, which holds only in-frame ones; the method was immunoSEQ multiplex PCR. Clonal size and the V and J genes are those of that table, whereas D and trimming came from the DNA. The sample carries about 210,000 clones, over 80% recorded once. Only a few counts were recorded for this clone. Its specificity is not known. This CDR3 contains 14 residues. Germline V gene lookup returns CDR1 MNHEY and CDR2 SVGAGI. The V end lost 6 bases, the J end lost 1 base, and 10 bases lay between the germline ends. Whole-study findings and limits: The Asian-associated ancestry cluster reportedly had fewer N-insertions than the approximately 670-donor mean in a later analysis. Analyses of presence and absence presupposed an approximately uniform sequencing depth across donors. The study designated about 160 TCR beta chains cytomegalovirus-associated.

This chain uses TRBV6-5 with TRBJ1-3; D remains ambiguous. The sample consisted of PBMCs. This clonotype originated in a man aged 35-49 years in good health and CMV-seropositive. CDR3 nucleotides: TGTGCCAGCAGACGGGATACTTCTGGAAACACCATATATTTT. This codes for CASRRDTSGNTIYF.